Shown below are 24 T cell receptor beta chains from a single sample sequenced in a study of molecular identifiers for immune sequencing clone quantification. MiXCR, run by TCRdb on the PCR reads, gives a single entry per CDR3 protein. The sample contains under 600,000 distinct CDR3 sequences, 20% to 25% of which appear only once. The sample taken for sequencing was naive CD8+ T cells from blood, with Jurkat cell RNA spiked in. Subset specified: FACS-sorted CD8+CD4-CCR7+CD45RA+ naive T cells. Receptors were obtained from a human donor in good health. Some libraries in this study had Jurkat cell RNA spiked in.

The chain joins TRBV7-9 to TRBJ2-3; D possibly corresponds to TRBD1 (6 bases). Looked up from germline, CDR1 is SEHNR and CDR2 is FQNEAQ (reference sequence). The CDR3 runs 13 residues. The V and J ends lost 5 bases and 6 bases respectively, with 12 bases between them. The CDR3 loop reads CASSPQGFDTQYF. CDR3 nucleotides: TGTGCCAGCAGCCCACAGGGTTTCGATACGCAGTATTTT. Full variable domain (remainder filled in from reference TRBV7-9 and TRBJ2-3): DTGVSQNPRHKITKRGQNVTFRCDPISEHNRLYWYRQTLGQGPEFLTYFQNEAQLEKSRLLSDRFSAERPKGSFSTLEIQRTEQGDSAMYLCASSPQGFDTQYFGPGTRLTVL.

This clonotype was seen only a few times. V gene TRBV10-3 combines with J gene TRBJ2-3; D may be TRBD2 (5 bases). CDR3 length: 16 amino acids. Germline CDR1 reads ENHRY; CDR2 reads SYGVKD. The germline V and J ends were trimmed by 3 bases and 2 bases, with 15 bases remaining between them. CDR3 sequence reads: CAISELPRDITDTQYF. DNA of the CDR3: TGTGCCATCAGTGAACTACCCCGGGATATCACAGATACGCAGTATTTT.

The chain couples TRBV23-1 to TRBJ1-2; tentatively, D is TRBD1 (5 bases). TRBV23-1 carries the ORF label, with uncertain function. The CDR3 covers 12 residues. Trimming cost V 9 bases and J 4 bases, with 12 bases left between them. CDR3 sequence reads: CARGRASYGYTF. The CDR3, as DNA: TGCGCCAGGGGCAGGGCTTCCTATGGCTACACCTTC.

This clonotype appeared many times. V gene TRBV29-1 combines with J gene TRBJ1-1, with D uncertain. The V gene lost 6 bases and the J gene lost 0 bases, with 5 bases spanning the gap. This CDR3 region has 11 residues. CDR1 is SQVTM, CDR2 ANQGSEA, per germline. This chain's CDR3 is CSVAVNTEAFF. CDR3 sequence (DNA): TGCAGCGTGGCAGTGAACACTGAAGCTTTCTTT.

This clonotype was found many times. As DNA, the CDR3 is TGTGCCAGCAGCTCAGCAGGCGTTGGGACCCAGTACTTC. Amino acids: CASSSAGVGTQYF. V gene TRBV7-9 combines with J gene TRBJ2-5, with D uncertain. The CDR3 covers 13 residues. V lost 4 bases, J lost 7 bases, and 13 bases lay in between. From germline, CDR1 is SEHNR and CDR2 FQNEAQ (reference sequence).

This rearrangement joins TRBV6-5 to TRBJ1-1; D gene uncertain. V was cut by 6 bases and J by 4 bases, with 24 bases left in between. CDR1 is MNHEY, CDR2 SVGAGI, per germline. The CDR3 length is 17 residues. The CDR3 spells CASREWKGLRGSTEAFF. Here the CDR3 DNA reads TGTGCCAGCAGGGAATGGAAGGGTTTAAGAGGTAGCACTGAAGCTTTCTTT.

This clonotype was counted at least ten times. The rearrangement links TRBV5-4 to TRBJ2-5; 8 bases map to TRBD1. V was clipped by 0 bases and J by 4 bases; unmatched bases: 8. Germline V gene sequence: CDR1 SGHNT, CDR2 YYREEE (reference sequence). CDR3 length: 16 amino acids. The CDR3 DNA is TGTGCCAGCAGCTTGGGGGATCCCGGGACAGGAGAGACCCAGTACTTC. It yields the protein CASSLGDPGTGETQYF.

This clonotype was detected ten times or more. The chain recombines TRBV5-1 with TRBJ2-7; a possible D gene is TRBD2 (6 bases). With 0 bases removed from V and 7 bases from J, the gap between germline ends came to 20 bases. The CDR3 consists of 16 residues. CDR1 is SGHRS and CDR2 is YFSETQ in the germline V gene. The DNA for the CDR3 is TGCGCCAGCAGCTTGGCCTTAGCGAATCGGGACTTGGAGCAGTACTTC. Its translation: CASSLALANRDLEQYF.

This clonotype was counted at least ten times. V is TRBV6-5 and J is TRBJ2-7; 9 nucleotides align to TRBD1. The CDR3 loop spans 15 amino acids. The V and J ends lost 6 bases and 4 bases, in that order; junction bases with no gene match: 10. The germline V gene encodes CDR1 MNHEY and CDR2 SVGAGI. CDR3 DNA: TGTGCCAGCAGAAACACAGGGGGCGGATTTTACGAGCAGTACTTC. Protein sequence: CASRNTGGGFYEQYF.

This chain uses TRBV6-5 with TRBJ2-1, with TRBD2 identical over 10 bases. The J segment lost 7 bases and the V segment lost 3 bases, leaving 6 bases of the junction unmatched. CDR1 MNHEY and CDR2 SVGAGI come from the germline V gene. This CDR3 contains 15 residues. The CDR3 DNA sequence: TGTGCCAGCAGTTATCTAGCGGGGGTCGGGAATGAGCAGTTCTTC. This encodes CASSYLAGVGNEQFF.

This clonotype was seen more than once but under ten times. This sequence joins TRBV6-2 or TRBV6-3 and TRBJ2-2; TRBD2 agrees at 12 bases. The CDR3 extends over 17 amino acids. The germline gives CDR1 MNHEY, CDR2 SVGEGT. J gave up 3 bases and V 6 bases, and 8 bases lay outside the gene matches. The CDR3 reads CASSWTSGTADTGELFF. In nucleotides, the CDR3 is TGTGCCAGCAGCTGGACTAGCGGGACAGCTGACACCGGGGAGCTGTTTTTT.

This clonotype came up a few times. The chain joins TRBV5-6 to TRBJ1-1; no clear D. V lost 0 bases and J lost 4, with 7 bases in between. Germline CDR1 SGHDT, CDR2 YYEEEE. The CDR3 has 13 residues. Written as DNA, the CDR3 is TGTGCCAGCAGCTTGGAATTCGGCACTGAAGCTTTCTTT. It is translated as CASSLEFGTEAFF.

This clonotype was observed at least ten times. The chain employs TRBV20-1 and TRBJ2-7; 10 bases match TRBD2. Per germline, CDR1 DFQATT and CDR2 SNEGSKA (reference sequence). The CDR3 has 16 amino acids. J gave up 0 bases and V 0 bases, and 5 bases lay outside the gene matches. CDR3 residues: CSARDPGLANSYEQYF. In DNA form, the CDR3 reads TGCAGTGCTAGAGATCCGGGACTAGCGAACTCCTACGAGCAGTACTTC.

This clonotype appeared many times. The chain employs TRBV6-2 or TRBV6-3 and TRBJ1-5; D remains unclear. The CDR3 totals 13 residues. The V gene's germline CDR1 is MNHEY and CDR2 SVGEGT. V lost 1 base and J lost 7, with 8 bases in between. The CDR3 loop is CASSYYLRQPQHF. The CDR3 DNA sequence: TGTGCCAGCAGTTACTACTTGAGGCAGCCCCAGCATTTT.

The CDR3 nucleotides are TGCAGTGCTAGAGACCCCCTCATTCGGTACACTGAAGCTTTCTTT. Protein: CSARDPLIRYTEAFF. The chain couples TRBV20-1 to TRBJ1-1, with D unclear. CDR3 length equals 15 residues. V was clipped by 0 bases and J by 3 bases, with 14 bases between them. From germline, CDR1 is DFQATT and CDR2 SNEGSKA (reference sequence).

With respect to this clonotype: This may stem from a read error, because a much larger clone lies one nucleotide away. This chain links TRBV9 with TRBJ1-1, with D hard to call. The germline CDR1 and CDR2 sequences are SGDLS and YYNGEE. The CDR3 loop spans 14 amino acids. The DNA for the CDR3 is TGTGTCAGCAGCAAGGAAACTGAGGACACTGAAGCTTTCTTT. Amino acid sequence: CVSSKETEDTEAFF.

Notes on this clonotype: This may be a read error: a much more frequent sequence differs by one nucleotide. The rearrangement joins TRBV28 to TRBJ1-5; D not resolved. CDR3 length: 13 amino acids. CDR1 and CDR2 from the germline V gene are MDHEN and SYDVKM. The CDR3 loop reads CVSSLIGDQPQHF. In nucleotides, the CDR3 is TGTGTCAGCAGTTTAATCGGGGATCAGCCCCAGCATTTT.

This clonotype was seen only a few times. The rearrangement joins TRBV4-1 to TRBJ2-7; D call uncertain. The CDR3 sequence is 16 residues long. Per germline, CDR1 MGHRA and CDR2 YSYEKL. Trimming removed 2 bases at V and 2 bases at J, with 16 bases between. In DNA, the CDR3 is TGCGCCAGCAGCCAATTGTTAACACCAAAAGCCTACGAGCAGTACTTC. This codes for CASSQLLTPKAYEQYF.

Comments on this clonotype: Because it lacks the conserved phenylalanine or tryptophan at the end, this CDR3 is likely a read error. The chain couples TRBV6-2 or TRBV6-3 to TRBJ2-7; weak D call: TRBD2 (6 bases). Per the germline V gene, CDR1 is MNHEY and CDR2 is SVGEGT. V lost 6 bases and J 3 bases, leaving 15 bases between the germline ends. The CDR3 loop spans 14 amino acids. Here the CDR3 reads CASSGSPADYEQYI. In DNA form, the CDR3 reads TGTGCCAGCAGCGGGAGCCCAGCGGACTACGAGCAGTACATC.

This clonotype was recorded many times. The chain employs TRBV11-2 and TRBJ2-3; D not certain. Germline assignment: CDR1 SGHAT and CDR2 FQNNGV. This CDR3 spans 15 amino acids. V lost 1 base, J lost 6 bases, and 14 bases lay in between. CDR3 sequence: CASSLGIGFADTQYF. The CDR3 DNA follows: TGTGCCAGCAGCTTAGGTATTGGGTTCGCGGATACGCAGTATTTT.

The sample holds a few counts of this clonotype. J is TRBJ1-1 and V is TRBV7-9; TRBD1 matches at 8 bases. The trim removed 4 bases at V and 3 bases at J, leaving 7 bases unmatched. CDR3 length: 15 residues. Germline V gene data show CDR1 as SEHNR and CDR2 as FQNEAQ (reference sequence). CDR3 coding DNA: TGTGCCAGCAGCTATACGGGACAGGAGGACACTGAAGCTTTCTTT. Protein: CASSYTGQEDTEAFF. Supplemented by reference TRBV7-9 and TRBJ1-1, the full variable domain reads DTGVSQNPRHKITKRGQNVTFRCDPISEHNRLYWYRQTLGQGPEFLTYFQNEAQLEKSRLLSDRFSAERPKGSFSTLEIQRTEQGDSAMYLCASSYTGQEDTEAFFGQGTRLTVV.

In its sample, this clonotype was seen many times. V is TRBV7-2 and J is TRBJ2-4; D gene uncertain. The germline V gene encodes CDR1 SGHTA and CDR2 FQGNSA. This CDR3 contains 11 residues. V was clipped by 3 bases and J by 7 bases, with 4 bases between them. The CDR3 region is CASSFKNIQYF. In DNA, the CDR3 is TGTGCCAGCAGCTTTAAGAACATTCAGTACTTC.

This clonotype appeared a few times. DNA of the CDR3: TGTGCCAGCAGCCCCGCCCCGGGACAGTATAATGAAAAACTGTTTTTT. Translating gives CASSPAPGQYNEKLFF. V is TRBV5-6 and J is TRBJ1-4, with 7 bases identical to TRBD1. CDR3 length: 16 residues. The germline CDR1 and CDR2 sequences are SGHDT and YYEEEE. The V and J ends lost 4 bases and 4 bases, in that order; junction bases with no gene match: 10.

Note on this clonotype: A much bigger clone sits one base away, suggesting this may be a read error. The chain couples TRBV2 to TRBJ2-5; TRBD2 might be the D (6 bases). V was trimmed by 9 bases and J by 0 bases, leaving 14 bases between them. In germline, CDR1 is SNHLY, CDR2 FYNNEI. The CDR3 runs 14 residues. This CDR3 reads CASLAGFDQETQYF. DNA of the CDR3: TGTGCCAGTCTGGCGGGATTTGACCAAGAGACCCAGTACTTC. The variable domain in full, completed from reference TRBV2 and TRBJ2-5, reads EPEVTQTPSHQVTQMGQEVILRCVPISNHLYFYWYRQILGQKVEFLVSFYNNEISEKSEIFDDQFSVERPDGSNFTLKIRSTKLEDSAMYFCASLAGFDQETQYFGPGTRLLVL.